Below, 14 T cell receptor beta chains from the same sample are listed, as sequenced in a study of blood T cells in healthy people across ages. Then a second PCR, running about 7 to 11 cycles, was carried out with a sample-barcoded 5' primer and a J-beta primer mix. TCRdb ran MiXCR on the 5' RACE reads and lists one entry per CDR3 protein. The table shows 380,000 or so distinct CDR3 sequences, with approximately 47% occurring only once. Specimen: blood. These receptors were obtained from a man in his sixties in good health.

V gene TRBV10-3 combines with J gene TRBJ1-2, with D tentatively TRBD1 (6 bases). Per the germline V gene, CDR1 is ENHRY and CDR2 is SYGVKD. The CDR3 covers 13 residues. V dropped 2 bases and J dropped 8 bases, with 12 bases sitting between them. CDR3 residues: CAISERGGVGYTF. CDR3 nucleotide sequence: TGTGCCATCAGTGAGAGAGGGGGAGTCGGCTACACCTTC.

This clonotype was recorded a few times. The DNA for the CDR3 is TGTGCCAGCAGCCTCGGGACTAGCGGATCCGGTGAGCAGTTCTTC. Amino acid sequence: CASSLGTSGSGEQFF. This chain joins TRBV7-6 and TRBJ2-1, with 11 bases that match TRBD2. CDR3 length equals 15 residues. Looked up from germline, CDR1 is SGHVS and CDR2 is FNYEAQ. V trimming: 5 bases; J trimming: 9 bases; junction bases outside the gene matches: 9. The complete variable domain, with remaining parts taken from reference TRBV7-6 and TRBJ2-1, reads GAGVSQSPRYKVTKRGQDVALRCDPISGHVSLYWYRQALGQGPEFLTYFNYEAQQDKSGLPNDRFSAERPEGSISTLTIQRTEQRDSAMYRCASSLGTSGSGEQFFGPGTRLTVL.

This clonotype was recorded many times. The chain joins TRBV3-1 to TRBJ2-7, with 10 bases identical to TRBD2. This CDR3 spans 13 amino acids. J lost 9 bases, V lost 5 bases, and 7 bases had no gene match. Germline-derived CDR1 and CDR2 are LGHDT and YNNKEL (reference sequence). Here the CDR3 DNA reads TGTGCCAGCAGCTTAAGTCGGACTAGCGGGCAGTACTTC. This encodes CASSLSRTSGQYF.

The chain links TRBV29-1 to TRBJ2-7; 14 bases align to TRBD2. The CDR3 sequence is 17 residues long. With 3 bases clipped from V and 0 bases from J, the junction kept 7 bases outside the gene matches. Germline V gene data show CDR1 as SQVTM and CDR2 as ANQGSEA. CDR3: CSVDGTSGGGSSYEQYF. CDR3 nucleotide sequence: TGCAGCGTTGATGGGACTAGCGGGGGCGGGAGCTCCTACGAGCAGTACTTC.

The chain joins TRBV7-6 to TRBJ2-7, with TRBD2 matching 7 bases. The germline CDR1 and CDR2 sequences are SGHVS and FNYEAQ. V dropped 1 base and J dropped 2; count of bases not matched to a gene: 8. CDR3 length: 16 amino acids. The CDR3 here is CASSLEGGSGAYEQYF. The CDR3 DNA follows: TGTGCCAGCAGCTTAGAGGGCGGGAGCGGAGCCTACGAGCAGTACTTC.

This clonotype was detected a few times. The gene calls are TRBV2 and TRBJ2-7; weak D call: TRBD2 (6 bases). Trimming took 3 bases from V and 3 from J, leaving 12 bases between them. This CDR3 has 14 amino acids. Germline lookup yields CDR1 SNHLY and CDR2 FYNNEI. The CDR3 loop reads CASSDWRGDYEQYF. The DNA for the CDR3 is TGTGCCAGCAGTGACTGGCGGGGAGACTACGAGCAGTACTTC.

The rearrangement links TRBV7-9 to TRBJ2-7; D is ambiguous. Germline CDR1 is SEHNR and CDR2 is FQNEAQ (reference sequence). Deletions cut 5 bases from V and 7 bases from J, with 21 bases between. The CDR3 has 15 residues. The CDR3 bases are TGTGCCAGCAGCGAGAGTATTAGCTCCTACAATGAGCAGTACTTC. Amino acids: CASSESISSYNEQYF.

As for this clonotype: The junction differs from germline at one of its ends, possibly a read error. CDR3 sequence: CASSLIGQATYEQYF. CDR3 coding DNA: TGTGCTAGCAGCTTGATCGGACAGGCTACCTACGAGCAGTACTTC. The chain has TRBV5-6 and TRBJ2-7; 7 bases are a match to TRBD1. The CDR3 spans 15 residues. Germline loops: CDR1 SGHDT, CDR2 YYEEEE.

Concerning this clonotype: At one boundary the junction diverges from the germline segment, which might be a read error. V and J are TRBV7-9 and TRBJ2-7, with TRBD1 matching 10 bases. The CDR3 consists of 14 residues. Germline V gives CDR1 SEHNR, CDR2 FQNEAQ (reference sequence). The CDR3, as DNA: TGTGTCAGCAGCTTAGGACAGGGGGCCTACGAGCAGTACTTC. Its protein is CVSSLGQGAYEQYF.

This sequence joins TRBV4-2 and TRBJ2-1; D is possibly TRBD2 (6 bases). V dropped 1 base and J dropped 0 bases, with 16 bases sitting between them. Germline V gene data show CDR1 as LGHNA and CDR2 as YNFKEQ. The length of the CDR3 is 18 residues. CDR3 nucleotide sequence: TGTGCCAGCAGCCAAGCGGGTAGGCGGGGCAGCTCCTACAATGAGCAGTTCTTC. Translation: CASSQAGRRGSSYNEQFF.

This chain uses TRBV6-6 with TRBJ2-5; 10 nucleotides line up with TRBD2. Looked up from germline, CDR1 is MNHNY and CDR2 is SVGAGI (reference sequence). Germline trimming cut 5 bases from V and 2 bases from J; bases unmatched to any gene: 8. This CDR3 is built from 16 residues. The DNA of the CDR3 is TGTGCCAGCAGTACCATAGCGGGGGGCGGGCAAGAGACCCAGTACTTC. As protein: CASSTIAGGGQETQYF.

This clonotype was counted a few times. The chain carries TRBV28 and TRBJ2-7; 9 nucleotides align to TRBD1. This CDR3 contains 15 residues. Germline V gene data show CDR1 as MDHEN and CDR2 as SYDVKM. Unmatched junction bases numbered 12, after V lost 7 bases and J lost 5 bases. CDR3 residues: CASTKSGTGSHEQYF. DNA for the CDR3: TGTGCCAGCACCAAATCCGGGACAGGGAGCCACGAGCAGTACTTC.

Concerning this clonotype itself: One end of the junction fails to match germline, which may point to a read error. The chain carries TRBV20-1 and TRBJ1-2; D is unresolved. The CDR3 runs 14 residues. Germline V CDR1 and CDR2: DFQATT, SNEGSKA (reference sequence). Written as DNA, the CDR3 is TGCAGTGCCCAGGCCTCACTACCTAACTATGGCCACACCTTC. Its translation is CSAQASLPNYGHTF.

A few counts support this clonotype. The chain joins TRBV6-5 to TRBJ2-1; TRBD2 matches at 9 bases. V shed 10 bases, J shed 10 bases, and the junction held 8 bases outside the gene matches. This CDR3 has 12 amino acids. Germline CDR1 and CDR2: MNHEY and SVGAGI. In nucleotides, the CDR3 is TGTGCCACGTCTAGCGGGGCATACGAGCAGTTCTTC. Amino acids: CATSSGAYEQFF.